These T cell receptor beta chains were read from a single sample in a study of OX40 agonist ivuxolimab in advanced cancers. The assay was immunoSEQ multiplex PCR, and TCRdb's table has in-frame clones only and misses some. Of 90,000 to 100,000 clones in the sample, 95% to 97% are singletons; the top ten hold 2% to 2.5%. The specimen comprised CD4+ or CD8+ T cells sorted from blood, sampled in a trial of the OX40 agonist ivuxolimab. These receptors were collected from an adult with an advanced solid tumor such as melanoma, head and neck, liver or kidney cancer. CDR3s include the opening cysteine and the closing phenylalanine or tryptophan. Each record gives: V gene, clone size, D gene, J gene, CDR3 protein, CDR3 DNA. The D gene is left open where the match is weak. Size is omitted from some rows. Given values are once, few, many or a class for expanded clones.

TRBV5-1	.	.	TRBJ1-1	CASSLGTEDEAFF	TGCGCCAGCAGCTTGGGGACTGAGGATGAAGCTTTCTTT
TRBV7-6	.	TRBD1	TRBJ1-4	CASSLAWTGRGEKLFF	TGTGCCAGCAGCTTAGCCTGGACAGGACGGGGTGAAAAACTGTTTTTT
TRBV7-3	.	.	TRBJ2-2	CASRDTGELFF	TGTGCCAGCAGAGACACCGGGGAGCTGTTTTTT
TRBV7-9	.	.	TRBJ1-2	CASSLGPAAGSHYGYTF	TGTGCCAGCAGCTTAGGTCCCGCGGCAGGGAGCCACTATGGCTACACCTTC
TRBV7-7	.	.	TRBJ2-1	CASSLEGGVYNEQFF	TGTGCCAGCAGCTTAGAGGGGGGTGTCTACAATGAGCAGTTCTTC
TRBV4-2	.	TRBD1	TRBJ2-2	CASTRTGSSGELFF	TGTGCCAGCACCCGGACAGGGAGCTCCGGGGAGCTGTTTTTT
TRBV27	.	.	TRBJ2-3	CASSLAGPDTQYF	TGTGCCAGCAGTTTGGCGGGCCCAGATACGCAGTATTTT
TRBV19	.	.	TRBJ2-2	CASSIGSGELFF	TGTGCCAGTAGTATTGGGTCCGGGGAGCTGTTTTTT
TRBV2	once	TRBD2	TRBJ2-3	CASSQRTSGVTDTQYF	TGTGCCAGCAGTCAACGGACTAGCGGGGTGACAGATACGCAGTATTTT
TRBV5-6	.	TRBD1	TRBJ2-7	CASTSGTGAYEQYF	TGTGCCAGCACCTCCGGGACAGGAGCCTACGAGCAGTACTTC
TRBV9	.	.	TRBJ2-5	CASSEFQGGGTWETQYF	TGTGCCAGCAGCGAATTCCAGGGCGGCGGAACATGGGAGACCCAGTACTTC
TRBV19	.	TRBD2	TRBJ2-1	CASSAGLALYNEQFF	TGTGCCAGTAGTGCGGGACTAGCGCTATACAATGAGCAGTTCTTC
TRBV13	.	.	TRBJ1-4	CASSFMKDNEKLFF	TGTGCCAGCAGCTTCATGAAGGATAATGAAAAACTGTTTTTT
TRBV7-9	.	.	TRBJ1-3	CASSLAGNTIYF	TGTGCCAGCAGCTTAGCTGGAAACACCATATATTTT
TRBV18	.	TRBD1	TRBJ1-1	CASSPDRGGTEAFF	TGTGCCAGCTCACCGGACAGGGGAGGTACTGAAGCTTTCTTT
TRBV6-5	.	.	TRBJ1-1	CASSYQTGNTEAFF	TGTGCCAGCAGTTACCAGACAGGGAACACTGAAGCTTTCTTT
TRBV6-5	.	.	TRBJ2-7	CASSYDGGTFRDEQYF	TGTGCCAGCAGTTACGATGGTGGGACATTCAGGGACGAGCAGTACTTC
TRBV10-3	.	.	TRBJ2-5	CATIRGSGETQYF	TGTGCCACCATTCGGGGATCTGGAGAGACCCAGTACTTC
TRBV5-4	.	TRBD2	TRBJ2-7	CASSPGLGGYEQYF	TGTGCCAGCAGCCCGGGACTAGGGGGCTACGAGCAGTACTTC
TRBV19	.	.	TRBJ1-5	CASSIARNQPQHF	TGTGCCAGTAGTATAGCGAGGAATCAGCCCCAGCATTTT
TRBV14	.	.	TRBJ2-7	CASSPAGQSVAEPYEQYF	TGTGCCAGCAGCCCCGCAGGGCAAAGTGTAGCGGAGCCCTACGAGCAGTACTTT
TRBV7-8	.	TRBD1	TRBJ2-5	CASRLGQGQETQYF	TGTGCCAGCAGACTCGGACAGGGCCAAGAGACCCAGTACTTC
TRBV7-9	.	TRBD2	TRBJ2-2	CASSSSTSGRSGNTGELFF	TGTGCCAGCAGCTCGTCCACTAGCGGGAGATCGGGGAACACCGGGGAGCTGTTTTTT
TRBV4-2	.	.	TRBJ1-3	CASSQSGSGNTIYF	TGTGCCAGCAGCCAATCTGGCTCTGGAAACACCATATATTTT
TRBV5-1	.	.	TRBJ1-2	CASSLVGGGGVSEGYTF	TGCGCCAGCAGCTTGGTTGGGGGCGGCGGGGTATCGGAAGGCTACACCTTC
TRBV5-1	.	TRBD1	TRBJ2-7	CASSPGTGGSLSYEQYF	TGCGCCAGCAGCCCTGGGACAGGGGGGAGCCTTTCCTACGAGCAGTACTTC
TRBV4-2	.	TRBD2	TRBJ2-3	CASSQDQVRGGPTDMQYF	TGTGCCAGCAGCCAAGATCAGGTCCGGGGGGGCCCCACAGATATGCAGTATTTT
TRBV7-8	.	.	TRBJ1-2	CASSAAGSNYGYTF	TGTGCCAGCAGCGCGGCGGGTTCCAACTATGGCTACACCTTC
TRBV4-1	.	.	TRBJ2-3	CASSQGIADTSTDTQYF	TGCGCCAGCAGCCAAGGGATTGCAGATACGAGCACAGATACGCAGTATTTT
TRBV13	.	TRBD2	TRBJ2-5	CASSFQIAGEETQYF	TGTGCCAGCAGCTTCCAAATAGCGGGGGAAGAGACCCAGTACTTC
TRBV7-8	.	TRBD2	TRBJ2-3	CASSAGLAGTDTQYF	TGTGCCAGCAGCGCGGGACTAGCGGGTACAGATACGCAGTATTTT
TRBV28	.	.	TRBJ2-7	CASSSVYEQYF	TGTGCCAGCAGCTCCGTCTACGAGCAGTACTTC
TRBV9	.	.	TRBJ2-1	CASSGIAAKYNEQFF	TGTGCCAGCAGCGGGATAGCGGCGAAATACAATGAGCAGTTCTTC
TRBV19	.	TRBD2	TRBJ2-3	CASSMGIAGSGGDTQYF	TGTGCCAGTAGTATGGGAATAGCGGGGTCCGGGGGAGATACGCAGTATTTT
TRBV6-1	.	TRBD2	TRBJ2-7	CASSATSGTYEQYF	TGTGCCAGCAGTGCGACTAGCGGGACCTACGAGCAGTACTTC
TRBV7-9	.	TRBD1	TRBJ2-1	CASTSTGLAASTYNEQFF	TGTGCCAGCACCTCGACAGGGTTAGCCGCCTCCACCTACAATGAGCAGTTCTTC
TRBV11-2	.	TRBD1	TRBJ2-1	CASSPSKGAAYNEQFF	TGTGCCAGCAGCCCCAGTAAGGGGGCGGCCTACAATGAGCAGTTCTTC
TRBV27	.	TRBD1	TRBJ2-7	CASSSRPGQLRVDYSYEQYF	TGTGCCAGCAGTTCCCGACCGGGACAGCTTAGAGTTGATTACTCCTACGAGCAGTACTTC
TRBV9	once	.	TRBJ1-3	CASSVAGSGNTIYF	TGTGCCAGCAGCGTAGCGGGCTCTGGAAACACCATATATTTT
TRBV19	.	.	TRBJ2-3	CASTPGGLYTDTQYF	TGTGCCAGTACCCCAGGGGGACTCTACACAGATACGCAGTATTTT
TRBV13	.	TRBD2	TRBJ2-3	CASSLGRLGLVTDTQYF	TGTGCCAGCAGCTTAGGCCGCCTGGGACTAGTCACAGATACGCAGTATTTT
TRBV2	.	TRBD1	TRBJ1-4	CASRGLRQGNEKLFF	TGTGCCAGCAGGGGGTTGAGACAGGGAAATGAAAAACTGTTTTTT
TRBV5-4	once	TRBD1	TRBJ2-7	CASSHGQVYEQYF	TGTGCCAGCAGCCATGGACAGGTCTACGAGCAGTACTTC
TRBV7-6	.	.	TRBJ2-7	CASSSDTYEQYF	TGTGCCAGCAGCTCAGACACCTACGAGCAGTACTTC
TRBV15	.	.	TRBJ2-1	CATSRGGPRDRISAEQFF	TGTGCCACCAGCAGAGGGGGTCCCCGGGATCGGATCAGTGCGGAGCAGTTCTTC
TRBV7-3	.	.	TRBJ1-1	CASSLTGMNTEAFF	TGTGCCAGCAGCTTGACGGGCATGAACACTGAAGCTTTCTTT
TRBV4-3	.	.	TRBJ2-4	CASSRGVAKNIQYF	TGCGCCAGCAGCCGAGGGGTAGCCAAAAACATTCAGTACTTC
TRBV7-6	.	.	TRBJ1-3	CASSPGGTGNTIYF	TGTGCCAGCAGCCCAGGAGGGACTGGAAACACCATATATTTT
TRBV2	.	TRBD2	TRBJ2-5	CASEPGLAGQETQYF	TGTGCCAGTGAGCCGGGACTAGCGGGGCAAGAGACCCAGTACTTC
TRBV30	.	.	TRBJ1-2	CAWSEGGWGHGYTF	TGTGCCTGGAGTGAGGGGGGTTGGGGTCATGGCTACACCTTC
TRBV5-4	once	.	TRBJ2-1	CASSRGIEANEQFF	TGTGCCAGCAGCCGGGGAATTGAGGCGAATGAGCAGTTCTTC
TRBV30	.	.	TRBJ2-7	CAWSVEHPSGEQYF	TGTGCCTGGAGTGTGGAACATCCCTCGGGCGAGCAGTACTTC
TRBV27	.	TRBD1	TRBJ1-1	CASGGTGDTEAFF	TGTGCCAGCGGGGGGACAGGAGACACTGAAGCTTTCTTT
TRBV27	.	.	TRBJ2-2	CASSLSGTTNTGELFF	TGTGCCAGCAGTTTAAGCGGGACAACGAACACCGGGGAGCTGTTTTTT
TRBV5-1	.	.	TRBJ1-1	CASSLEGNQGMNTEAFF	TGCGCCAGCAGCTTGGAGGGTAATCAGGGGATGAACACTGAAGCTTTCTTT
TRBV19	.	TRBD1	TRBJ2-2	CASSIPVRGPVTGELFF	TGTGCCAGTAGTATTCCGGTCAGGGGGCCTGTCACCGGGGAGCTGTTTTTT
TRBV16	.	.	TRBJ1-4	CASSHNLPGKNEKLFF	TGTGCCAGCAGCCATAATTTACCGGGAAAAAATGAAAAACTGTTTTTT
TRBV19	.	.	TRBJ1-4	CASQAEKLFF	TGTGCCAGCCAGGCAGAAAAACTGTTTTTT